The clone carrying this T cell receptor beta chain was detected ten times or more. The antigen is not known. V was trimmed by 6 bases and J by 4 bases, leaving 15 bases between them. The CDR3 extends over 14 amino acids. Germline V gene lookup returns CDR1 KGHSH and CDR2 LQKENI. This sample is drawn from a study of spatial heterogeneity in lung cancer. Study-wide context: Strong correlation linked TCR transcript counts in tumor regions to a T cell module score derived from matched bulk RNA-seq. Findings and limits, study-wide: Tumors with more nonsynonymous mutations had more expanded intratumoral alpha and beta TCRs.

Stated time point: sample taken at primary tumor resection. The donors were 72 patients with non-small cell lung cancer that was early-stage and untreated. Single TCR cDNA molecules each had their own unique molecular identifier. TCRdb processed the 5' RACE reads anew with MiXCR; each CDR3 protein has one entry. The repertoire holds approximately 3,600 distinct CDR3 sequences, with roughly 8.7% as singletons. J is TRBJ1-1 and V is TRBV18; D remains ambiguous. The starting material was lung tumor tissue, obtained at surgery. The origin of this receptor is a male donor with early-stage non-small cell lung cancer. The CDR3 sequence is CASSIYGEVTEAFF. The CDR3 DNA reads TGTGCCAGCTCCATTTACGGGGAAGTCACTGAAGCTTTCTTT.